This entry is about one T cell receptor (beta chain). At one of its ends the junction is not consistent with the germline gene, which may arise from a read error. The CDR3 is 16 residues long. The germline CDR1 and CDR2 sequences are MGHRA and YSYEKL. TCRdb processed the PCR reads anew with MiXCR; each CDR3 protein has one entry. The repertoire holds around 94,000 distinct CDR3 sequences, with roughly half as singletons. This specimen belongs to a study of CDR3 diversity in severe acne. The chain couples TRBV4-1 to TRBJ1-3; D remains ambiguous. The clonotype originates from a male donor with acne. The sequenced material came from blood. The CDR3, as DNA: TGTGCCAGCAGCCAAGGATTGGTACCCCCCGGAAACACCATATATTTT. Translating gives CASSQGLVPPGNTIYF.